The present TCR beta chain was sequenced within a study of CD4+ T cells in melanoma. The J segment lost 2 bases and the V segment lost 2 bases, leaving 4 bases of the junction unmatched. The CDR3 sequence is 16 residues long. Germline lookup yields CDR1 KGHSH and CDR2 LQKENI. This clone was picked up one time. The method was immunoSEQ multiplex PCR; TCRdb's version includes in-frame clones alone and lacks a portion of them. The sample yields some 110,000 clones, about 90% seen once. This TCR was recovered from a human donor with melanoma. Sequenced: peripheral blood. The rearrangement joins TRBV18 to TRBJ2-5; 11 positions match TRBD2. Here the CDR3 DNA reads TGTGCCAGCTCACCAACGTCTAGCGGGGGGCAAGAGACCCAGTACTTC. Translation gives CASSPTSSGGQETQYF.